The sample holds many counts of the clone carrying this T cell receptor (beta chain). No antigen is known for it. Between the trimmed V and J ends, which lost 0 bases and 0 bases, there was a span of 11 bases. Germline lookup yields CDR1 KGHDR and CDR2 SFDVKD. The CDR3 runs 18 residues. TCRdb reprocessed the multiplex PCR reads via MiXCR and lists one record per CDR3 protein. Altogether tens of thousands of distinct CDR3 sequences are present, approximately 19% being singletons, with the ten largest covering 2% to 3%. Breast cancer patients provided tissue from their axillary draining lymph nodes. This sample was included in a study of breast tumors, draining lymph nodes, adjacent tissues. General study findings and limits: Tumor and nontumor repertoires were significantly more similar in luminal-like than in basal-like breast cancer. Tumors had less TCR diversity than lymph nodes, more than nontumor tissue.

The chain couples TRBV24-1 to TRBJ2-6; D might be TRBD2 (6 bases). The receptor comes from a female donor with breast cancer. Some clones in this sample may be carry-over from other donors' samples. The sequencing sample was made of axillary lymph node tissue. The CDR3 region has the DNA TGTGCCACCAGTGATTTGCCCGGGGGAACCTCTGGGGCCAACGTCCTGACTTTC. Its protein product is CATSDLPGGTSGANVLTF.